This TCR beta chain was recorded in a study of T cell repertoires in cytomegalovirus infection. Study context: Signatures in public TCR beta sequences pointed to both CMV infection and matching HLA type.

In TCRdb, the reads were re-called with MiXCR into one record per CDR3 protein. The data contain 200,000 to 300,000 distinct CDR3 sequences, over 9% of them singletons. Germline V gives CDR1 SGHVS, CDR2 FNYEAQ. CDR3 length: 18 amino acids. V trimming: 2 bases; J trimming: 0 bases; junction bases outside the gene matches: 9. General observations from the study: Dominant in the ex vivo response were TCR beta clonotypes restricted by HLA-C and specific for CMV. There were carriers of CMV plus the relevant HLA, and cumulative public TCR beta family frequency identified them.

In this sample, this clonotype turned up many times. Its target is not known. Material for sequencing was PBMCs. This chain uses TRBV7-6 with TRBJ2-2; TRBD1 agrees at 7 bases. This receptor was obtained from a human donor in good health (CMV status not recorded). Some clones in this sample may be carry-over from other donors' samples. CDR3 coding DNA: TGTGCCAGCAGCTTATCTCCCGGTGGGACAGCGAACACCGGGGAGCTGTTTTTT. This gives the protein CASSLSPGGTANTGELFF.